These 10 T cell receptor beta chains came from one sample sequenced in a study of cytomegalovirus exposure and HLA in healthy donors. PCR amplification relied on 60 Vbeta primers (plus 13 Jbeta primers). This table comes from immunoSEQ multiplex PCR, and its TCRdb copy is limited to in-frame clones, with some not included. The ten most abundant clones cover about 0.8% of a sample with under 200,000 clones. The sequenced sample was PBMCs. These TCRs come from a young woman in good health and CMV-seropositive.

This chain connects TRBV7-9 to TRBJ2-2; 8 bases are a match to TRBD2. The germline CDR1 and CDR2 sequences are SEHNR and FQNEAQ (reference sequence). This CDR3 spans 17 amino acids. Trimming removed 2 bases from V and 5 bases from J; junction bases left unmatched: 10. CDR3: CASSLYRAGVGTGELFF. Written as DNA, the CDR3 is TGTGCCAGCAGCTTATATCGAGCGGGAGTAGGGACCGGGGAGCTGTTTTTT.

This CDR3 is CASSLYGGMDQPQHF. The CDR3 coding sequence is TGCGCCAGCAGCTTGTACGGAGGAATGGATCAGCCCCAGCATTTT. V and J are TRBV5-1 and TRBJ1-5; D remains ambiguous. CDR1 and CDR2 from the germline V gene are SGHRS and YFSETQ. The length of the CDR3 is 15 residues. Trimming cost V 1 base and J 5 bases, with 13 bases left between them.

The gene calls are TRBV30 and TRBJ2-5; 8 nucleotides match TRBD1. Germline CDR1 GTSNPN, CDR2 SVGIG (reference sequence). This CDR3 region has 13 residues. V was pared by 2 bases and J by 4 bases, with 3 bases of the junction left unmatched. CDR3: CAWSRTGGETQYF. As DNA, the CDR3 is TGTGCCTGGAGTCGAACAGGGGGAGAGACCCAGTACTTC. The full variable domain, its missing parts supplied by reference TRBV30 and TRBJ2-5, is SQTIHQWPATLVQPVGSPLSLECTVEGTSNPNLYWYRQAAGRGLQLLFYSVGIGQISSEVPQNLSASRPQDRQFILSSKKLLLSDSGFYLCAWSRTGGETQYFGPGTRLLVL.

The chain combines TRBV4-2 with TRBJ1-4; D is possibly TRBD1 (5 bases). Trimming shortened V by 6 bases and J by 2 bases, and 16 bases separated the two germline ends. Germline-derived CDR1 and CDR2 are LGHNA and YNFKEQ. The CDR3 is made up of 16 amino acids. CDR3 region: CASRRGEGSTNEKLFF. As DNA, the CDR3 is TGTGCCAGCAGACGGGGGGAGGGTAGTACTAATGAAAAACTGTTTTTT.

The chain has TRBV27 and TRBJ2-4; TRBD1 agrees at 8 bases. The CDR3 contains 18 residues. V trimming: 1 base; J trimming: 3 bases; junction bases outside the gene matches: 11. The germline V gene has CDR1 MNHEY and CDR2 SMNVEV (reference sequence). DNA of the CDR3: TGTGCCAGCAGTTTATGGGCAGGGGGCGGCGGAGACAAAAACATTCAGTACTTC. Its translation: CASSLWAGGGGDKNIQYF.

This chain joins TRBV7-9 and TRBJ2-7; 9 positions agree with TRBD1. Losses at the gene ends were 3 bases for V and 7 bases for J; bases not matched to a gene: 10. Germline CDR1 SEHNR, CDR2 FQNEAQ (reference sequence). The CDR3 spans 15 residues. The CDR3 protein is CASSFWGQGIGEQYF. CDR3 bases: TGTGCCAGCAGCTTTTGGGGACAGGGCATAGGGGAGCAGTACTTC.

V usage is TRBV10-3 and J usage is TRBJ2-3; TRBD2 matches 10 bases. V lost 10 bases to trimming and J lost 5 bases; unmatched junction nucleotides: 15. CDR3 size: 16 residues. CDR1 and CDR2 from the germline V gene are ENHRY and SYGVKD. CDR3 protein: CATSFLAGVEGDTQYF. The CDR3 DNA sequence: TGTGCCACCAGCTTCCTAGCGGGAGTGGAGGGAGATACGCAGTATTTT.

The chain carries TRBV6-5 and TRBJ1-6; TRBD1 matches at 7 bases. The CDR3 sequence is 15 residues long. V shed 0 bases and J 9 bases; nucleotides not matched to a gene: 5. From germline, CDR1 is MNHEY and CDR2 SVGAGI. CDR3 DNA sequence: TGTGCCAGCAGTTACTCCCGGGACAGTACTTCACCCCTCCACTTT. Translation gives CASSYSRDSTSPLHF.

The chain uses TRBV7-9 and TRBJ2-2; D perhaps matches TRBD2 (6 bases). Germline assignment: CDR1 SEHNR and CDR2 FQNEAQ (reference sequence). Trimming removed 6 bases at V and 4 bases at J, with 12 bases between. The CDR3 runs to 14 residues. In nucleotides, the CDR3 is TGTGCCAGCAGGCAAATGGGGGGCACCGGGGAGCTGTTTTTT. Translation: CASRQMGGTGELFF.

This chain joins TRBV2 and TRBJ2-2; D is possibly TRBD2 (7 bases). The CDR3 loop spans 16 amino acids. CDR1 and CDR2 (germline): SNHLY, FYNNEI. Trimming removed 8 bases from V and 7 bases from J, with 23 bases in between. CDR3 residues: CASGPQGGRVGGELFF. As DNA, the CDR3 is TGTGCCAGCGGTCCACAAGGGGGGAGGGTCGGCGGGGAGCTGTTTTTT.